This T cell receptor beta chain was sequenced for a study of identical twins. Findings of the study overall: Zero-insertion results could be subject to partial confounding by invariant MAIT and iNKT cells.

Unique molecular identifiers were present on the cDNA, which also gained a universal primer site by template switching. TCRdb used MiXCR to reprocess the 5' RACE reads, holding one entry per CDR3 protein. The sample lists a few hundred thousand distinct CDR3 sequences; about 8.9% were seen once. This clonotype was counted at least ten times. Its antigen is unidentified. This sample was shared with a second study, whose subject was yellow fever vaccine responses in identical twins. Per that paper: Twins' vaccine T cell responses were reported to seem partly convergent and partly personalized.

The specimen was CD8+ T cells sorted from blood. This sequence was found in a woman under 30 in good health.

The CDR3 spells CASSYSETQYF. The CDR3 DNA is TGTGCCAGCAGTTACTCAGAGACCCAGTACTTC. The chain recombines TRBV6-5 with TRBJ2-5; D remains ambiguous. The germline CDR1 and CDR2 sequences are MNHEY and SVGAGI. The CDR3 spans 11 residues. V was cut by 0 bases and J by 4 bases, with 0 bases left in between.